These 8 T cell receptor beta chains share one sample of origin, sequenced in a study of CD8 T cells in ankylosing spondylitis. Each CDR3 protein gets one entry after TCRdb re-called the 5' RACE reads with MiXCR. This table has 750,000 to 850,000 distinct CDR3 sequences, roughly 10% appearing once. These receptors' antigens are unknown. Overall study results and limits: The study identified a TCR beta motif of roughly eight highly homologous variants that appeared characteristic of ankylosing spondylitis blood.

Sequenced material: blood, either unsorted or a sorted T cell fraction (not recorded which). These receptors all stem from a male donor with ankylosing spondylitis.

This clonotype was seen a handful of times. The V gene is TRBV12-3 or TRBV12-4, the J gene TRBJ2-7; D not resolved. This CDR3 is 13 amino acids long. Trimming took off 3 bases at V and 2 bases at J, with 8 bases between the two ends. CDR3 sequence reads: CASSFIDTYEQYF. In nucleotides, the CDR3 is TGTGCCAGCAGTTTTATTGACACCTACGAGCAGTACTTC.

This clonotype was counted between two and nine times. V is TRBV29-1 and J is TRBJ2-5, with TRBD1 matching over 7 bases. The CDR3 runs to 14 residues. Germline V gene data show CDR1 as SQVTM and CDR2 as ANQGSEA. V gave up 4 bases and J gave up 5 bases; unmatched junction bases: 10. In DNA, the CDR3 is TGCAGCGTTGTTCGCGTACAGGGGATGGAGACCCAGTACTTC. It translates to CSVVRVQGMETQYF.

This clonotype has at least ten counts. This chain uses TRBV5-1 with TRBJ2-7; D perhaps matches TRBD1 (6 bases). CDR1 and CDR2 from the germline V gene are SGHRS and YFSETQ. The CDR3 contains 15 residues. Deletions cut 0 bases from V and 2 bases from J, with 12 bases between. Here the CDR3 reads CASSLDPGQPYEQYF. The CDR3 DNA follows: TGCGCCAGCAGCTTGGACCCTGGACAGCCCTACGAGCAGTACTTC.

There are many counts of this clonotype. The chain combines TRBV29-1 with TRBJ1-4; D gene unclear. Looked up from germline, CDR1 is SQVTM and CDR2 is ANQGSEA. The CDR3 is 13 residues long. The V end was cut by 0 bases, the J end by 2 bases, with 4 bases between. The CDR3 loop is CSVEDGTNEKLFF. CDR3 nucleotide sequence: TGCAGCGTTGAAGATGGGACTAATGAAAAACTGTTTTTT.

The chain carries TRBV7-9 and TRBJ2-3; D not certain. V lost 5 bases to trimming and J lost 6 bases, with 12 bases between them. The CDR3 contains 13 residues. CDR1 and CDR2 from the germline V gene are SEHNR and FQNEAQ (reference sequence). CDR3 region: CASSGDSGDTQYF. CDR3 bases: TGTGCCAGCAGCGGTGATTCTGGGGATACGCAGTATTTT.

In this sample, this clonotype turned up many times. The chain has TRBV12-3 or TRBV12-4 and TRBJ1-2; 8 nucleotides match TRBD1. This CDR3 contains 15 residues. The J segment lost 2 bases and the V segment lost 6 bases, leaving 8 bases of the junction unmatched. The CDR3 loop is CASRPDRDKNYGYTF. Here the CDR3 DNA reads TGTGCCAGCAGACCGGACAGGGATAAGAACTATGGCTACACCTTC.

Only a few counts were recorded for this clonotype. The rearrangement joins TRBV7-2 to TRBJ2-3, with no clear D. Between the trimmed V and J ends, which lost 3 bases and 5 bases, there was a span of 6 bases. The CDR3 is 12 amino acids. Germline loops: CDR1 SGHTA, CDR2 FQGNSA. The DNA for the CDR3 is TGTGCCAGCAGCTTTTTTAGAGATACGCAGTATTTT. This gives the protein CASSFFRDTQYF.

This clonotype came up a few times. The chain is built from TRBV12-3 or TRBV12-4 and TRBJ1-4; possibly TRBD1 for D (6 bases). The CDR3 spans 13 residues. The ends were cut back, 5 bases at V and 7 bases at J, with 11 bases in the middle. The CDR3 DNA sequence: TGTGCCAGCAGTCGACAGGCCGGTGAAAAACTGTTTTTT. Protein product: CASSRQAGEKLFF.